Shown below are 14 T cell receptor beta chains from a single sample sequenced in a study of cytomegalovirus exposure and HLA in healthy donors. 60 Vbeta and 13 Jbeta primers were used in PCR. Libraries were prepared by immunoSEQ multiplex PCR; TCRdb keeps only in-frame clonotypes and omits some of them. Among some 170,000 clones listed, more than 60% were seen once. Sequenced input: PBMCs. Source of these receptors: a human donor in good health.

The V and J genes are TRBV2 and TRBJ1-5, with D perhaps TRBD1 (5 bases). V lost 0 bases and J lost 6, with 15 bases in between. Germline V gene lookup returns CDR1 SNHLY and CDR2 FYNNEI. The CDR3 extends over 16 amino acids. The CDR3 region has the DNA TGTGCCAGCAGTGAAGCGCTTGGGGGGATTGGTCAGCCCCAGCATTTT. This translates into CASSEALGGIGQPQHF.

The CDR3 DNA sequence: TGTGCCAGCAGCTGGGGACATTCCTACGAGCAGTACTTC. The encoded protein is CASSWGHSYEQYF. The chain uses TRBV6-1 and TRBJ2-7; perhaps TRBD1 as D (6 bases). Trimming cost V 6 bases and J 1 base, with 10 bases left between them. CDR1 is MNHNS and CDR2 is SASEGT in the germline V gene. This CDR3 comprises 13 residues.

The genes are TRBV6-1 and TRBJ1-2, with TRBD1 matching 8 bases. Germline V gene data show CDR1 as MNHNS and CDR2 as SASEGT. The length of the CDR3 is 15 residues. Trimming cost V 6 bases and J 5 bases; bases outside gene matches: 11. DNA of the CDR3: TGTGCCAGCAGGTCCGGGACAGGACCCTATTATGGCTACACCTTC. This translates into CASRSGTGPYYGYTF.

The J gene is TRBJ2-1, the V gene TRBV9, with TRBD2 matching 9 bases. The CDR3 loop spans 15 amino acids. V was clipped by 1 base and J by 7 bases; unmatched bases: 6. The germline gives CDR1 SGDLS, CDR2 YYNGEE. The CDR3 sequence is CASSVRGLAANEQFF. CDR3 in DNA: TGTGCCAGCAGCGTACGGGGACTAGCCGCTAATGAGCAGTTCTTC.

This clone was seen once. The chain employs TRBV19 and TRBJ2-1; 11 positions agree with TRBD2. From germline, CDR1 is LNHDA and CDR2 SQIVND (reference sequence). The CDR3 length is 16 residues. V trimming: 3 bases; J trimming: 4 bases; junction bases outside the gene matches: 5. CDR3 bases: TGTGCCAGTAGTATGGTAGGGACTAGCGGTTACAATGAGCAGTTCTTC. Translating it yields CASSMVGTSGYNEQFF.

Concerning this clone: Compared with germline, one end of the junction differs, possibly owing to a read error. The CDR3 region is CASSGASNIGELFF. The DNA of the CDR3 is TGCGCCAGCAGCGGAGCCTCAAACATCGGGGAGCTGTTTTTT. The chain couples TRBV5-1 to TRBJ2-2, with unresolved D. The germline gives CDR1 SGHRS, CDR2 YFSETQ. The length of the CDR3 is 14 residues.

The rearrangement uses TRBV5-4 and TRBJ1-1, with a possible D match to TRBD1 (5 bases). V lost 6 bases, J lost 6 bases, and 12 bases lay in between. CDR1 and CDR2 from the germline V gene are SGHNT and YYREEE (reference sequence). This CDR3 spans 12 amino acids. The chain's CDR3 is CASTGGGAEAFF. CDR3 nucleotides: TGTGCCAGCACCGGGGGAGGAGCTGAAGCTTTCTTT. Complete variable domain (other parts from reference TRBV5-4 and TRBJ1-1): ETGVTQSPTHLIKTRGQQVTLRCSSQSGHNTVSWYQQALGQGPQFIFQYYREEENGRGNFPPRFSGLQFPNYSSELNVNALELDDSALYLCASTGGGAEAFFGQGTRLTVV.

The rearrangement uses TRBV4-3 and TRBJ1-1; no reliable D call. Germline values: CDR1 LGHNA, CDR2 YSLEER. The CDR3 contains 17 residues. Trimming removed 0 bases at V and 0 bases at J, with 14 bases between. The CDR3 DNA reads TGCGCCAGCAGCCAAGATCGAGGGAGAGGGATGAACACTGAAGCTTTCTTT. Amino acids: CASSQDRGRGMNTEAFF.

DNA of the CDR3: TGTGCCAGCAGCTCGCACAAAGGAGGGGTGGGGGTAATGGACATTCAGTACTTC. As protein: CASSSHKGGVGVMDIQYF. V is TRBV27 and J is TRBJ2-4, with a possible D match to TRBD2 (6 bases). V was trimmed by 6 bases and J by 8 bases, leaving 29 bases between them. CDR1 and CDR2 (germline): MNHEY, SMNVEV (reference sequence). CDR3 length: 18 amino acids.

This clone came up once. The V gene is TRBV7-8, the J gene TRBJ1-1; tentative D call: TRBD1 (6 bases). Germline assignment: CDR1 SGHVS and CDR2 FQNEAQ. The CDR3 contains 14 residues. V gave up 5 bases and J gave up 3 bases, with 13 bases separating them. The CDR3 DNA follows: TGTGCCAGCAGCCGCCGTAACAGGGACACTGAAGCTTTCTTT. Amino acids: CASSRRNRDTEAFF.

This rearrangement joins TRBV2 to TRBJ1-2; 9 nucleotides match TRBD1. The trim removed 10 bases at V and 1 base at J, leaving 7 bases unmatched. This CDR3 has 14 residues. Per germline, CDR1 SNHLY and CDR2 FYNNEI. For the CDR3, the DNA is TGTGCCACCCAGGGACAGGGCAGTAACTATGGCTACACCTTC. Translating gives CATQGQGSNYGYTF.

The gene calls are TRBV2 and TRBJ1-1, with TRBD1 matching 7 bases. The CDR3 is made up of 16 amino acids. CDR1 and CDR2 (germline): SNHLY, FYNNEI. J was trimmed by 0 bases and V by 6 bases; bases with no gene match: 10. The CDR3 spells CASRGRDSYLNTEAFF. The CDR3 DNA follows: TGTGCCAGCAGGGGCCGGGACAGCTACTTGAACACTGAAGCTTTCTTT.

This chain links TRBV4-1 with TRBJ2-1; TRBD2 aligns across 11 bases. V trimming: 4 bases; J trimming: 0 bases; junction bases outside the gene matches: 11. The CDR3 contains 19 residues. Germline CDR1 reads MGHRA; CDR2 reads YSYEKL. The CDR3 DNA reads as TGCGCCAGCAGCCCTTCTAGCGGGGGGCAACCCAGCTCCTACAATGAGCAGTTCTTC. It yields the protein CASSPSSGGQPSSYNEQFF.

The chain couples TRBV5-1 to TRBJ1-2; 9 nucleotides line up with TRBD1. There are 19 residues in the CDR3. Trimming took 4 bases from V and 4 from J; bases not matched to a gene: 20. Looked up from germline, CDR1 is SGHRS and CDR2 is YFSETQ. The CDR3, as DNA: TGCGCCAGCAGCGCCCCCCGGGGACAGGGAGCCGGTATTGCCTATGGCTACACCTTC. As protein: CASSAPRGQGAGIAYGYTF.